The 5 T cell receptor beta chains given below trace back to one sample, sequenced in a study of blood T cell repertoires in COVID-19. The assay was immunoSEQ multiplex PCR, and TCRdb's table has in-frame clones only and misses some. The sample has fewer than 250,000 clones, 89% seen once. What was sequenced was peripheral blood. The source of these receptors is a man in his 60s who had recovered from COVID-19.

The V call is TRBV5-4, the J call TRBJ2-7; a possible D gene is TRBD1 (6 bases). Germline V gene data show CDR1 as SGHNT and CDR2 as YYREEE (reference sequence). This CDR3 contains 15 residues. Trimming took 0 bases from V and 6 from J, leaving 16 bases between them. This CDR3 is CASSLDRDTSPEQYF. The CDR3 DNA reads TGTGCCAGCAGCTTGGATCGGGACACCTCTCCCGAGCAGTACTTC.

The genes are TRBV2 and TRBJ2-3; weak D call: TRBD2 (6 bases). Looked up from germline, CDR1 is SNHLY and CDR2 is FYNNEI. V was trimmed by 7 bases and J by 1 base, leaving 12 bases between them. CDR3 length: 14 amino acids. CDR3 in amino acids: CASNNGGGTDTQYF. The CDR3 DNA reads as TGTGCCAGCAATAACGGGGGTGGCACAGATACGCAGTATTTT.

The V call is TRBV27, the J call TRBJ2-6, with 9 bases aligning to TRBD1. The junction had 7 bases not matched to a gene; V was cut back by 5 bases and J by 2 bases. The CDR3 totals 17 residues. Germline V CDR1 and CDR2: MNHEY, SMNVEV (reference sequence). Here the CDR3 reads CASSPGQGNTGANVLTF. The CDR3 DNA reads TGTGCCAGCAGTCCCGGACAGGGGAACACTGGGGCCAACGTCCTGACTTTC.

The rearrangement links TRBV6-5 to TRBJ2-2; 8 bases fit TRBD1. The CDR3 sequence is 16 residues long. With V trimmed by 3 bases and J by 1 base, 4 bases remained unmatched. CDR1 is MNHEY and CDR2 is SVGAGI in the germline V gene. Here the CDR3 DNA reads TGTGCCAGCAGTTATATGACAGGGGTGAACACCGGGGAGCTGTTTTTT. Its protein product is CASSYMTGVNTGELFF.

The chain is built from TRBV5-6 and TRBJ1-6; 8 bases align to TRBD1. CDR3 length: 15 residues. V lost 4 bases and J lost 3; bases outside the gene matches: 3. Per the germline V gene, CDR1 is SGHDT and CDR2 is YYEEEE. The CDR3 DNA follows: TGTGCCAGCAGCCAGGGACAGGTCTATAATTCACCCCTCCACTTT. It encodes CASSQGQVYNSPLHF.